The 27 T cell receptor beta chains listed next were all sequenced from one sample in a study of T cells in Graves' hyperthyroidism and ophthalmopathy. TCR beta CDR3 region amplification was performed from RNA transcripts. Primed by the HTBI set, a first-round RT-PCR was run on the TCR CDR3. TCRdb analysed the multiplex PCR reads with MiXCR anew, one entry per CDR3 protein. This table has about 150,000 distinct CDR3 sequences, 22% appearing once. What was sequenced was blood. Source of these receptors: a woman in her fifties or sixties with Graves' hyperthyroidism that later progressed to Graves' ophthalmopathy.

In its sample, this clonotype was seen many times. CDR3 sequence reads: CAWSRLAGGSTDTQYF. In nucleotides, the CDR3 is TGTGCCTGGAGTCGACTAGCGGGAGGAAGCACAGATACGCAGTATTTT. The chain combines TRBV30 with TRBJ2-3; 13 nucleotides line up with TRBD2. V shed 2 bases, J shed 0 bases, and the junction held 2 bases outside the gene matches. Germline values: CDR1 GTSNPN, CDR2 SVGIG (reference sequence). This CDR3 contains 16 residues.

This clonotype was seen only a few times. The chain joins TRBV14 to TRBJ1-6, with a possible D match to TRBD1 (6 bases). The length of the CDR3 is 16 residues. V was trimmed by 3 bases and J by 5 bases, leaving 14 bases between them. The V gene's germline CDR1 is SGHDN and CDR2 FVKESK. For the CDR3, the DNA is TGTGCCAGCAGCCAGCGGACGGGGGGCCATAATTCACCCCTCCACTTT. Its translation is CASSQRTGGHNSPLHF.

This clonotype was detected a few times. The gene calls are TRBV10-2 and TRBJ1-1, with a tentative D call TRBD1 (5 bases). CDR3 length: 15 amino acids. Germline-derived CDR1 and CDR2 are WSHSY and SAAADI. Deletions cut 4 bases from V and 0 bases from J, with 12 bases between. In DNA, the CDR3 is TGCGCCAGCAGTGTCGGTACCAGGGTGAACACTGAAGCTTTCTTT. As protein: CASSVGTRVNTEAFF.

This clonotype was recorded many times. The V call is TRBV5-6, the J call TRBJ2-7, with 10 bases lining up with TRBD1. CDR3 length: 15 amino acids. Germline V lookup: CDR1 SGHDT, CDR2 YYEEEE. Germline trimming cut 4 bases from V and 5 bases from J; bases unmatched to any gene: 9. CDR3 coding DNA: TGTGCCAGCAGCCCACCGGGACAGGGGACCCACGAGCAGTACTTC. Its protein is CASSPPGQGTHEQYF.

V and J are TRBV30 and TRBJ1-1, with 11 bases identical to TRBD1. The CDR3 covers 14 residues. Germline V CDR1 and CDR2: GTSNPN, SVGIG (reference sequence). V shed 4 bases, J shed 3 bases, and the junction held 4 bases outside the gene matches. CDR3 bases: TGTGCCTGGACCCGGACAGGGGGCTACACTGAAGCTTTCTTT. This sequence encodes CAWTRTGGYTEAFF.

The rearrangement uses TRBV19 and TRBJ1-4; D remains unclear. Germline V gene lookup returns CDR1 LNHDA and CDR2 SQIVND (reference sequence). The CDR3 is 14 residues long. Trimming pared 6 bases from V and 6 bases from J, leaving 14 bases between. The CDR3 DNA is TGTGCCAGTAGCTCGGCCCTACTTTATGAAAAACTGTTTTTT. Translating it yields CASSSALLYEKLFF.

This clonotype was seen only a few times. The chain uses TRBV19 and TRBJ1-2, with D perhaps TRBD1 (6 bases). This CDR3 is 16 amino acids long. The V and J ends lost 6 bases and 0 bases respectively, with 17 bases between them. The germline CDR1 and CDR2 sequences are LNHDA and SQIVND (reference sequence). CDR3 bases: TGTGCCAGTAGCCACCATACCGGGACACCTAACTATGGCTACACCTTC. Translation: CASSHHTGTPNYGYTF.

At least ten counts were recorded for this clonotype. The gene calls are TRBV20-1 and TRBJ1-2; TRBD1 is a possible D gene (5 bases). This CDR3 has 15 residues. V lost 5 bases, J lost 4 bases, and 20 bases lay in between. CDR1 is DFQATT, CDR2 SNEGSKA, per germline (reference sequence). The CDR3 sequence is CSALDSVGGSYGYTF. CDR3 coding DNA: TGCAGTGCTCTCGACAGCGTCGGGGGTTCCTATGGCTACACCTTC.

This clonotype has a count of ten or more. The rearrangement uses TRBV27 and TRBJ1-5; perhaps TRBD1 as D (6 bases). The CDR3 has 17 amino acids. The V gene's germline CDR1 is MNHEY and CDR2 SMNVEV (reference sequence). V lost 6 bases and J lost 3, with 21 bases in between. The CDR3 DNA is TGTGCCAGCAGCCCTAGGACAGCAGCAAGAACCAATCAGCCCCAGCATTTT. Residues: CASSPRTAARTNQPQHF.

The chain recombines TRBV7-3 with TRBJ2-1, with TRBD2 matching over 11 bases. The CDR3 is 17 amino acids. The J segment lost 5 bases and the V segment lost 2 bases, leaving 8 bases of the junction unmatched. In germline, CDR1 is SGHTA, CDR2 FQGTGA. CDR3 amino acids: CASSLASGTSGNNEQFF. The CDR3 coding sequence is TGTGCCAGCAGCTTAGCCTCCGGGACTAGCGGTAACAATGAGCAGTTCTTC.

This rearrangement joins TRBV6-5 to TRBJ1-6; 8 nucleotides match TRBD1. V lost 3 bases, J lost 4 bases, and 5 bases stayed unmatched. The CDR3 runs to 16 residues. Germline loops: CDR1 MNHEY, CDR2 SVGAGI. The CDR3 loop reads CASSYDRGGYNSPLHF. The CDR3 coding sequence is TGTGCCAGCAGTTATGACAGGGGAGGTTATAATTCACCCCTCCACTTT.

This clonotype was recorded at least ten times. J is TRBJ2-1 and V is TRBV28, with TRBD1 matching over 9 bases. This CDR3 contains 14 residues. Germline-derived CDR1 and CDR2 are MDHEN and SYDVKM. Trimming took 5 bases from V and 9 from J; bases not matched to a gene: 8. CDR3 sequence: CASSTTGTGSEQFF. The CDR3 coding sequence is TGTGCCAGCAGTACAACCGGGACAGGGAGTGAGCAGTTCTTC.

For this clonotype: A single base separates this from a much larger clone, so it may be a read error. V gene TRBV15 combines with J gene TRBJ1-5, with 7 bases aligning to TRBD1. CDR1 and CDR2 from the germline V gene are LNHNV and YYDKDF (reference sequence). The CDR3 is 15 amino acids. DNA of the CDR3: TGTGTCACCAGCAGGTTGACAGGGACCAATCAGCCCCAGCATTTT. Encoded protein: CVTSRLTGTNQPQHF.

This clonotype was seen at least ten times. This sequence joins TRBV6-2 or TRBV6-3 and TRBJ1-5, with 9 nucleotides matching TRBD1. V trimming: 7 bases; J trimming: 5 bases; junction bases outside the gene matches: 3. Germline lookup yields CDR1 MNHEY and CDR2 SVGEGT. The CDR3 length is 13 residues. In DNA, the CDR3 is TGTGCCAGCAAGGGACAGGGATATCAGCCCCAGCATTTT. Translation gives CASKGQGYQPQHF.

This clonotype appeared many times. J is TRBJ2-7 and V is TRBV5-1; D is unclear. Germline V gene lookup returns CDR1 SGHRS and CDR2 YFSETQ. The CDR3 runs 15 residues. The V end was cut by 1 base, the J end by 2 bases, with 13 bases between. CDR3 nucleotide sequence: TGCGCCAGCAGCTTGTCCCCGGCGAGCCCCTACGAGCAGTACTTC. Translated: CASSLSPASPYEQYF.

Ten or more counts support this clonotype. The V and J genes are TRBV7-9 and TRBJ2-1; TRBD1 might be the D (6 bases). Germline CDR1 is SEHNR and CDR2 is FQNEAQ (reference sequence). CDR3 length: 16 residues. Between the trimmed V and J ends, which lost 5 bases and 6 bases, there was a span of 20 bases. CDR3 region: CASSHLEGRGGNEQFF. In DNA form, the CDR3 reads TGTGCCAGCAGCCACCTTGAAGGGAGAGGGGGCAATGAGCAGTTCTTC.

This clonotype came up many times. CDR3 protein: CASSFRQGYEQYF. For the CDR3, the DNA is TGCGCCAGCAGCTTCCGACAGGGCTACGAGCAGTACTTC. V usage is TRBV5-1 and J usage is TRBJ2-7; TRBD1 matches 7 bases. J was trimmed by 3 bases and V by 2 bases; bases with no gene match: 2. This CDR3 contains 13 residues. Germline V lookup: CDR1 SGHRS, CDR2 YFSETQ.

The chain couples TRBV19 to TRBJ2-2, with 9 nucleotides matching TRBD1. The CDR3 runs to 16 residues. In germline, CDR1 is LNHDA, CDR2 SQIVND (reference sequence). V lost 6 bases and J lost 1; bases outside the gene matches: 6. The CDR3 sequence is CASRDRGPLNTGELFF. In nucleotides, the CDR3 is TGTGCCAGTAGGGACAGGGGACCTTTGAACACCGGGGAGCTGTTTTTT. Variable domain in full (rest from reference TRBV19 and TRBJ2-2): DGGITQSPKYLFRKEGQNVTLSCEQNLNHDAMYWYRQDPGQGLRLIYYSQIVNDFQKGDIAEGYSVSREKKESFPLTVTSAQKNPTAFYLCASRDRGPLNTGELFFGEGSRLTVL.

This clonotype has just a few counts. The rearrangement links TRBV7-9 to TRBJ1-5; no clear D gene. The CDR3 contains 13 residues. Germline-derived CDR1 and CDR2 are SEHNR and FQNEAQ (reference sequence). V lost 3 bases, J lost 4 bases, and 7 bases lay in between. CDR3 protein: CASSFFGNQPQHF. In nucleotides, the CDR3 is TGTGCCAGCAGCTTCTTCGGGAATCAGCCCCAGCATTTT. Variable domain in full (rest from reference TRBV7-9 and TRBJ1-5): DTGVSQNPRHKITKRGQNVTFRCDPISEHNRLYWYRQTLGQGPEFLTYFQNEAQLEKSRLLSDRFSAERPKGSFSTLEIQRTEQGDSAMYLCASSFFGNQPQHFGDGTRLSIL.

This clonotype was recorded a few times. The V gene is TRBV6-2 or TRBV6-3, the J gene TRBJ2-2, with 12 nucleotides matching TRBD1. Germline lookup yields CDR1 MNHEY and CDR2 SVGEGT. Losses at the gene ends were 10 bases for V and 6 bases for J; bases not matched to a gene: 9. CDR3 length: 15 residues. The CDR3 coding sequence is TGTGCCACCCTACGGGACAGGGGGCGGGCCGGGGAGCTGTTTTTT. It yields the protein CATLRDRGRAGELFF.

The chain recombines TRBV24-1 with TRBJ1-1; possible D gene TRBD1, 6 bases. The CDR3 has 15 residues. Trimming stripped 2 bases from V and 7 bases from J, with 16 bases between. Germline-derived CDR1 and CDR2 are KGHDR and SFDVKD. DNA for the CDR3: TGTGCCACCAGTGATTCCCGCCGACAGGCCAATGAAGCTTTCTTT. Its translation: CATSDSRRQANEAFF.

The rearrangement joins TRBV27 to TRBJ1-2; no reliable D call. The V gene's germline CDR1 is MNHEY and CDR2 SMNVEV (reference sequence). The CDR3 has 15 residues. Trimming took 2 bases from V and 7 from J, leaving 17 bases between them. The CDR3 DNA sequence: TGTGCCAGCAGTTTACGGTTCCCCGTGACTGCTGGCTACACCTTC. This encodes CASSLRFPVTAGYTF.

This rearrangement joins TRBV30 to TRBJ2-1, with 10 bases that match TRBD2. The CDR3 extends over 15 amino acids. Germline loops: CDR1 GTSNPN, CDR2 SVGIG (reference sequence). V lost 0 bases, J lost 7 bases, and 6 bases stayed unmatched. The CDR3 DNA sequence: TGTGCCTGGAGTGTATTAGCGGGGGGTGGAAATGAGCAGTTCTTC. This codes for CAWSVLAGGGNEQFF.

The CDR3 DNA reads as TGTGCCAGCTCGCCCTCCGGGACTAGCACAGATACGCAGTATTTT. Translated, it gives CASSPSGTSTDTQYF. The V call is TRBV18, the J call TRBJ2-3; tentatively, D is TRBD2 (6 bases). The V and J ends lost 6 bases and 0 bases respectively, with 13 bases between them. The CDR3 has 15 amino acids. CDR1 and CDR2 (germline): KGHSH, LQKENI.

The sample holds a few counts of this clonotype. The V call is TRBV3-1, the J call TRBJ1-6, with TRBD1 matching over 7 bases. Trimming took 1 base from V and 11 from J; bases not matched to a gene: 8. The germline CDR1 and CDR2 sequences are LGHDT and YNNKEL (reference sequence). The CDR3 runs 15 residues. The chain's CDR3 is CASSQADTGAPPLHF. Here the CDR3 DNA reads TGTGCCAGCAGCCAAGCTGACACAGGGGCACCACCCCTCCACTTT.

As regards this clonotype: A read error may be the cause here, since a much bigger clone is one base away. DNA of the CDR3: TGTGCCAGCGGGCACGCTAGCGGGAGGGTCACCGGGGAGCTGTTTTTT. This gives the protein CASGHASGRVTGELFF. This chain joins TRBV12-3 or TRBV12-4 and TRBJ2-2, with 12 nucleotides matching TRBD2. Trimming at V came to 8 bases and at J to 4 bases, leaving 8 bases not matched to a gene. The CDR3 runs 16 residues.

Points on this clonotype: One junction end does not reproduce the germline sequence, and a read error may be involved. This chain connects TRBV6-1 to TRBJ2-5; D is undetermined. Germline V gives CDR1 MNHNS, CDR2 SASEGT. The CDR3 spans 15 residues. CDR3 residues: CVSSEALSVQETQYF. The CDR3 DNA reads TGTGTCAGCAGTGAAGCGCTGAGCGTTCAAGAGACCCAGTACTTC.